This passage covers 10 T cell receptor beta chains from one sample sequenced in a study of blood T cell repertoires in COVID-19 (dated by TCRdb to about 2020). The library was produced with the immunoSEQ multiplex PCR assay. The table comes from immuneACCESS by way of TCRdb, which keeps in-frame sequences with V and J called. Part of the clones is missing from these tables; in studies checked, under half for an unresolved V gene and the rest for unknown reasons. For this sample there are under 300,000 clones; 75% to 90% appear just once. The leading ten clones occupy 2% to 2.5% of the sample. Input material: peripheral blood. The source of these receptors is a man between 45 and 60 years old with acute or convalescent COVID-19.

The chain combines TRBV7-2 with TRBJ1-1; D is ambiguous. The ends were cut back, 3 bases at V and 0 bases at J, with 8 bases in the middle. CDR1 and CDR2 from the germline V gene are SGHTA and FQGNSA. The CDR3 loop spans 14 amino acids. CDR3 DNA: TGTGCCAGCAGCTTTCTTGGCATGAACACTGAAGCTTTCTTT. Translated: CASSFLGMNTEAFF.

This clone was recorded only once. This chain links TRBV5-6 with TRBJ1-2; D may be TRBD1 (5 bases). The germline CDR1 and CDR2 sequences are SGHDT and YYEEEE. The CDR3 is made up of 15 amino acids. With 0 bases removed from V and 2 bases from J, the gap between germline ends came to 11 bases. The CDR3 is CASSLAGGLNYGYTF. CDR3 nucleotide sequence: TGTGCCAGCAGCTTGGCGGGGGGACTCAACTATGGCTACACCTTC.

In nucleotides, the CDR3 is TGTGCCAGCAGCCAAGTAGCCTCCTATAATTCACCCCTCCACTTT. Amino acids: CASSQVASYNSPLHF. This sequence joins TRBV3-1 (or the pseudogene TRBV3-2) and TRBJ1-6, with D hard to call. The germline CDR1 and CDR2 sequences are LGHDT and YNNKEL (reference sequence). Trimming removed 1 base from V and 0 bases from J, with 4 bases in between. The CDR3 sequence is 15 residues long.

This chain connects TRBV15 to TRBJ2-7; the D is unclear. V was pared by 0 bases and J by 2 bases, with 11 bases between. Germline CDR1 is LNHNV and CDR2 is YYDKDF (reference sequence). The CDR3 sequence is 15 residues long. CDR3 bases: TGTGCCACCAGCAGAGAGGTCGGCAGGCCCTACGAGCAGTACTTC. Translated: CATSREVGRPYEQYF.

J is TRBJ1-4 and V is TRBV6-5, with D maybe TRBD1 (6 bases). V was trimmed by 6 bases and J by 4 bases, leaving 15 bases between them. The CDR3 has 15 residues. Germline values: CDR1 MNHEY, CDR2 SVGAGI. Here the CDR3 reads CASRGERGINEKLFF. CDR3 nucleotides: TGTGCCAGCAGGGGGGAGAGGGGGATTAATGAAAAACTGTTTTTT.

The chain uses TRBV5-4 and TRBJ2-3, with a tentative D call TRBD1 (5 bases). V lost 4 bases and J 6 bases, leaving 15 bases between the germline ends. The CDR3 spans 14 residues. The germline CDR1 and CDR2 sequences are SGHNT and YYREEE (reference sequence). CDR3 protein: CASSHPPGLDTQYF. The CDR3 bases are TGTGCCAGCAGCCACCCCCCAGGGCTGGATACGCAGTATTTT.

In regard to this clone: The sample carries other DNA sequences with the same CDR3. The V and J genes are TRBV15 and TRBJ2-3; 9 nucleotides agree with TRBD2. The germline CDR1 and CDR2 sequences are LNHNV and YYDKDF (reference sequence). The CDR3 sequence is 16 residues long. With 5 bases clipped from V and 0 bases from J, the junction kept 6 bases outside the gene matches. DNA for the CDR3: TGTGCCACCAGCCCCTTGAGCGGGGGGAGCACAGATACGCAGTATTTT. It codes for CATSPLSGGSTDTQYF.

J is TRBJ1-2 and V is TRBV5-1, with a tentative D call TRBD1 (6 bases). Trimming cost V 5 bases and J 5 bases, with 19 bases left between them. CDR1 and CDR2 from the germline V gene are SGHRS and YFSETQ. This CDR3 region has 15 residues. This CDR3 reads CASSPRGAIPYGYTF. The CDR3 DNA reads TGCGCCAGCAGTCCCAGGGGCGCCATCCCATATGGCTACACCTTC.

The count of this clone is one. This chain links TRBV15 with TRBJ2-5; D remains unclear. With 1 base removed from V and 5 bases from J, the gap between germline ends came to 14 bases. Germline assignment: CDR1 LNHNV and CDR2 YYDKDF (reference sequence). CDR3 size: 15 residues. CDR3 DNA: TGTGCCACCAGCAGAGTAACAGTCGAATCGGAGACCCAGTACTTC. It codes for CATSRVTVESETQYF.

V and J are TRBV15 and TRBJ1-3; tentative D call: TRBD1 (5 bases). Germline CDR1 is LNHNV and CDR2 is YYDKDF (reference sequence). Trimming left V 0 bases short and J 2 bases short, with 11 bases between. The CDR3 totals 16 residues. The CDR3, as DNA: TGTGCCACCAGCAGAGATCTCCAGGGCCCTGGAAACACCATATATTTT. This codes for CATSRDLQGPGNTIYF.